The 10 T cell receptor beta chains below come from one sample, sequenced in a study of cytomegalovirus exposure and HLA in healthy donors. Primers: 60 Vbeta forward and 13 Jbeta reverse. Assay: immunoSEQ multiplex PCR; the TCRdb copy retains only in-frame clones and omits some. The sample's table shows 68,000 or so clones. Sequenced sample: PBMCs. The receptors here all came from a female donor in good health and CMV-seropositive.

About this clone: Other nucleotide sequences in the sample specify the same CDR3. The chain carries TRBV20-1 and TRBJ1-1; D unresolved. CDR3 length: 10 residues. Germline values: CDR1 DFQATT, CDR2 SNEGSKA (reference sequence). The chain's CDR3 is CRSRGDEAFF. CDR3 nucleotide sequence: TGCAGGTCCCGGGGAGATGAAGCTTTCTTT.

The chain combines TRBV7-9 with TRBJ1-2, with a weak D call TRBD1 (5 bases). Per germline, CDR1 SEHNR and CDR2 FQNEAQ (reference sequence). The CDR3 is 14 amino acids. With 5 bases removed from V and 6 bases from J, the gap between germline ends came to 16 bases. The CDR3 sequence: CASSPLGGLDGYTF. In DNA form, the CDR3 reads TGTGCCAGCAGCCCTCTCGGGGGTCTGGATGGCTACACCTTC.

V and J are TRBV6-1 and TRBJ1-1, with 8 bases matching TRBD1. Germline lookup yields CDR1 MNHNS and CDR2 SASEGT. The CDR3 runs to 14 residues. The V and J ends lost 5 bases and 7 bases, in that order; junction bases with no gene match: 9. The CDR3 loop reads CASSPKTGAYEAFF. The CDR3 coding sequence is TGTGCCAGCAGTCCGAAGACAGGGGCTTATGAAGCTTTCTTT.

The chain employs TRBV27 and TRBJ1-2; weak D call: TRBD1 (6 bases). The V gene lost 5 bases and the J gene lost 1 base, with 11 bases spanning the gap. The CDR3 sequence is 14 residues long. Germline V gene lookup returns CDR1 MNHEY and CDR2 SMNVEV (reference sequence). The CDR3 sequence is CASSGTPLNYGYTF. Written as DNA, the CDR3 is TGTGCCAGCAGTGGGACACCGCTTAACTATGGCTACACCTTC.

The chain carries TRBV10-2 and TRBJ2-7; 7 nucleotides line up with TRBD1. CDR1 and CDR2 (germline): WSHSY, SAAADI. This CDR3 is built from 12 residues. Losses at the gene ends were 5 bases for V and 4 bases for J; bases not matched to a gene: 2. CDR3 protein: CASSNRGYEQYF. CDR3 in DNA: TGCGCCAGCAGTAACAGGGGTTACGAGCAGTACTTC.

V and J are TRBV10-1 and TRBJ1-1; TRBD1 matches 9 bases. V lost 4 bases to trimming and J lost 8 bases; unmatched junction nucleotides: 2. Germline V gene data show CDR1 as WNHNN and CDR2 as SYGVQD (reference sequence). The CDR3 totals 12 residues. In DNA form, the CDR3 reads TGCGCCAGCAGTGGGACAGGGGAAGAAGCTTTCTTT. Translation: CASSGTGEEAFF.

The rearrangement joins TRBV4-3 to TRBJ1-1, with no clear D. V was trimmed by 0 bases and J by 4 bases, leaving 15 bases between them. Germline loops: CDR1 LGHNA, CDR2 YSLEER. The CDR3 consists of 16 residues. CDR3 nucleotide sequence: TGCGCCAGCAGCCAAGAACCCGGCAGGTCAACCACTGAAGCTTTCTTT. This sequence encodes CASSQEPGRSTTEAFF.

The chain combines TRBV19 with TRBJ2-3, with D possibly TRBD1 on 5 matching bases. The germline CDR1 and CDR2 sequences are LNHDA and SQIVND (reference sequence). This CDR3 has 15 amino acids. V was shortened by 5 bases and J by 0 bases, with 12 bases between the two germline ends. The CDR3 here is CASSPGDSSTDTQYF. The CDR3 coding sequence is TGTGCCAGTAGTCCGGGTGACAGTAGCACAGATACGCAGTATTTT.

The chain has TRBV29-1 and TRBJ1-2; no clear D. Germline CDR1 SQVTM, CDR2 ANQGSEA. This CDR3 spans 13 amino acids. Deletions cut 6 bases from V and 7 bases from J, with 18 bases between. The CDR3 DNA follows: TGCAGCGTGTCGGAGAGAAAGATTGGTGGCTACACCTTC. This codes for CSVSERKIGGYTF.

This chain connects TRBV27 to TRBJ1-1; no clear D gene. CDR3 size: 13 residues. The germline gives CDR1 MNHEY, CDR2 SMNVEV (reference sequence). V dropped 6 bases and J dropped 0 bases, with 8 bases sitting between them. CDR3 sequence: CASRNKMNTEAFF. The CDR3 DNA reads as TGTGCCAGCAGGAACAAGATGAACACTGAAGCTTTCTTT.